Described below is a single T cell receptor (beta chain) sequence and its context. Its antigen is undetermined. This specimen belongs to a study of T cell repertoires in cytomegalovirus infection. Study-level background: It was the public TCR beta signatures that indicated both CMV infection and matching HLA type.

Germline loops: CDR1 LNHNV, CDR2 YYDKDF (reference sequence). V was pared by 5 bases and J by 2 bases, with 7 bases of the junction left unmatched. The CDR3 runs to 16 residues. Study results and caveats: Summed public TCR beta family frequency identified CMV carriers bearing the relevant HLA. There were HLA-C-restricted CMV-specific TCR beta clonotypes dominating the ex vivo response.

TCRdb passed the reads through MiXCR, listing each CDR3 protein once. Of under 850,000 distinct CDR3 sequences in the sample, roughly 30% were seen once. The V gene is TRBV15, the J gene TRBJ1-5, with 9 bases lining up with TRBD1. The sequencing here drew on cultured PBMCs, taken from culture after CMV antigen stimulation. This receptor was identified in a human donor in good health (CMV status not recorded). Some clones in this sample may be carry-over from other donors' samples. The CDR3 loop reads CATSPGTGFGNQPQHF. In DNA form, the CDR3 reads TGTGCCACCAGCCCCGGGACAGGGTTTGGCAATCAGCCCCAGCATTTT.